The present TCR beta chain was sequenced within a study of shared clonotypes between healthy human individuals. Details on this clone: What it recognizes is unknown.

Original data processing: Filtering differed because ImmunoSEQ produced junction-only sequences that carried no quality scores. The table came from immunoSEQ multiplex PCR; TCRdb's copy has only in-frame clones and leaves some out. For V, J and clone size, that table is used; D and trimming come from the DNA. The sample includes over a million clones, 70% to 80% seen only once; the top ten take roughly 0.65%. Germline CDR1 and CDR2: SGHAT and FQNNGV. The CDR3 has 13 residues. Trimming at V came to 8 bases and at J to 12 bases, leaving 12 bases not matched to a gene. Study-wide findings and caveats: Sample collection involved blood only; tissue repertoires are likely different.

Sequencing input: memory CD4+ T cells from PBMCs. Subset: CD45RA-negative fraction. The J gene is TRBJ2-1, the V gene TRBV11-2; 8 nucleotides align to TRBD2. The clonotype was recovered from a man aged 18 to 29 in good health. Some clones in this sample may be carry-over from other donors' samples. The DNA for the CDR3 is TGTGCCAGCCCACTCTTTAGCGGGGCTGGGCAGTTCTTC. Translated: CASPLFSGAGQFF.